This T cell receptor beta chain was found in a study of identical twins. The CDR3 is 16 amino acids. Germline V gives CDR1 LGHNA, CDR2 YSLEER. With V trimmed by 1 base and J by 5 bases, 8 bases remained unmatched. TCRdb processed the 5' RACE reads anew with MiXCR; each CDR3 protein has one entry. The profile shows about 480,000 distinct CDR3 sequences, 12% to 15% of them singletons. The data also belong to a second study, concerning yellow fever vaccine responses in identical twins.

Input material: CD4+ T cells sorted from blood. The rearrangement joins TRBV4-3 to TRBJ1-2, with 9 bases matching TRBD1. This receptor was obtained from a woman under 30 in good health. In DNA form, the CDR3 reads TGCGCCAGCAGCCAAGCGGGCCTGGGACAGGGATATGGCTACACCTTC. Amino acid sequence: CASSQAGLGQGYGYTF.